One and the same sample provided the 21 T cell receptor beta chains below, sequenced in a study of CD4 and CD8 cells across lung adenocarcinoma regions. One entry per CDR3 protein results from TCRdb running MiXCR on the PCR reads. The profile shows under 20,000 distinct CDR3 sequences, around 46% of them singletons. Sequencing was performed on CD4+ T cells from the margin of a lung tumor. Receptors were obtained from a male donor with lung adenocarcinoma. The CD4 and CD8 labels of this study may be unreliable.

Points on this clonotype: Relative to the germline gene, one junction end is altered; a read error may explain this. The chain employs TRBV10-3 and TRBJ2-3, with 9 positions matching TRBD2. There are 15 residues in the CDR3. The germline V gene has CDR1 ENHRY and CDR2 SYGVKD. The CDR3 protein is CAAGRGGRGQDTQYF. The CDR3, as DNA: TGTGCCGCGGGGCGGGGGGGGCGAGGGCAAGATACCCAGTATTTC.

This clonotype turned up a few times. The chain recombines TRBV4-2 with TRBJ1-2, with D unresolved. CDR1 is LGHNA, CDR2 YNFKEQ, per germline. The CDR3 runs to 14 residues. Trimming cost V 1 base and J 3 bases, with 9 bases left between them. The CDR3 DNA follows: TGTGCCAGCAGCCAAGTTGGCAGAGACTATGGCTACACCTTC. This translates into CASSQVGRDYGYTF.

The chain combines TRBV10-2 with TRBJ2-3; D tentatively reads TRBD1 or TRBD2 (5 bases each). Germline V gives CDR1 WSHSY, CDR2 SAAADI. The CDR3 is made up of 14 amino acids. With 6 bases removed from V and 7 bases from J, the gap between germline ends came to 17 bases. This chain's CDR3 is CASRGVAAKNTQYF. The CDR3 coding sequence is TGCGCCAGCAGGGGGGTGGCAGCCAAAAATACGCAGTATTTT.

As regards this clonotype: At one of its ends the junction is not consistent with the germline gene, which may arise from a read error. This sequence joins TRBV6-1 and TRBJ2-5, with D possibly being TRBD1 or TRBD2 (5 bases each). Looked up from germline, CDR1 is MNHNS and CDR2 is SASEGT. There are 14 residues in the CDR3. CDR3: CASSKGTVNTEIYF. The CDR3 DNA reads TGTGCCAGCAGTAAAGGGACGGTGAACACCGAGATCTACTTT.

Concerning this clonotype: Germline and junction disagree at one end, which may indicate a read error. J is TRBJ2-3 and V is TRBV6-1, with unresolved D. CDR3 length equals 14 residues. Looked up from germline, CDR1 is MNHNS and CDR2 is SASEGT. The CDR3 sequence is CASILAVCTDAQFF. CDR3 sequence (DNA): TGTGCCAGCATCTTGGCTGTGTGCACCGATGCGCAGTTTTTT.

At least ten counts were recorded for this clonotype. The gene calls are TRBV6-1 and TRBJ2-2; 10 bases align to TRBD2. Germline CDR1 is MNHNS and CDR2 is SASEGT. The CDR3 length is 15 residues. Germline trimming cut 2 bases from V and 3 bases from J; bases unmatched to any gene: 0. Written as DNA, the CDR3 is TGTGCCAGCAGTGAACTAGCGGGAGACACCGGGGAGCTGTTTTTT. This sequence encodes CASSELAGDTGELFF.

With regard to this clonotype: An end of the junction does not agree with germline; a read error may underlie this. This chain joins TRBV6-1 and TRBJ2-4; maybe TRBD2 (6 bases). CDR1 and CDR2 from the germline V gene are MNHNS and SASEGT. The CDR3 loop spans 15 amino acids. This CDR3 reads CASGPGLRAKNTQYF. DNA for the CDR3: TGTGCCAGCGGTCCGGGACTGCGAGCGAAAAACACTCAGTACTTC.

CDR3 in DNA: TGTGCCGCCTCCCTAGAAAATAATTCACCCCTCCACTTT. Protein: CAASLENNSPLHF. This rearrangement joins TRBV6-1 to TRBJ1-6; D ambiguous. The V and J ends lost 11 bases and 5 bases respectively, with 13 bases between them. The germline CDR1 and CDR2 sequences are MNHNS and SASEGT. The CDR3 loop spans 13 amino acids.

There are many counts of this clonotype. The DNA of the CDR3 is TGTGCCAGCAGTATTTGGTCCGTGAGATCTTACGAGCAGTACTTC. Encoded protein: CASSIWSVRSYEQYF. This chain connects TRBV7-8 to TRBJ2-7; no clear D gene. Trimming stripped 6 bases from V and 4 bases from J, with 19 bases between. The V gene's germline CDR1 is SGHVS and CDR2 FQNEAQ. The CDR3 spans 15 residues.

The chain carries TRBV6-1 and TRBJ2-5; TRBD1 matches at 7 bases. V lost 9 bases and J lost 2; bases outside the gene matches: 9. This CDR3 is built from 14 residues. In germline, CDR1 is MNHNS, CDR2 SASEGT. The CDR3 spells CASRPARGQETQYF. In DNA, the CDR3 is TGTGCCAGTCGTCCGGCCAGGGGGCAAGAGACCCAGTACTTC.

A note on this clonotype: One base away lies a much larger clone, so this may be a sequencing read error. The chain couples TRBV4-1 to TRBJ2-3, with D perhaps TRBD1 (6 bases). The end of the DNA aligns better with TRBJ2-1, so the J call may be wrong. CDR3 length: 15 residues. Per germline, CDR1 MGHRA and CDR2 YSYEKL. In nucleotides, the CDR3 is TGCGCCAGCAGCCAGGCTGGACAGACACAAGAGACCCAGTTCTTC. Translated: CASSQAGQTQETQFF.

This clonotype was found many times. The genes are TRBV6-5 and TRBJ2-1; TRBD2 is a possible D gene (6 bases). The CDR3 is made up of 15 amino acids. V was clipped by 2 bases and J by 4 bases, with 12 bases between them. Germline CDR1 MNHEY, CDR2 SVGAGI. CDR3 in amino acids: CASSYEGGGYNEQFF. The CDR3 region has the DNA TGTGCCAGCAGTTACGAGGGAGGTGGTTACAATGAGCAGTTCTTC.

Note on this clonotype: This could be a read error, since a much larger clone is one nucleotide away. CDR3 loop: CASSYLYEQFF. For the CDR3, the DNA is TGTGCCAGCAGTTACTTATACGAGCAGTTCTTC. This chain joins TRBV6-5 and TRBJ2-1; D gene unclear. V was shortened by 1 base and J by 10 bases, with 5 bases between the two germline ends. This CDR3 has 11 amino acids. CDR1 and CDR2 (germline): MNHEY, SVGAGI.

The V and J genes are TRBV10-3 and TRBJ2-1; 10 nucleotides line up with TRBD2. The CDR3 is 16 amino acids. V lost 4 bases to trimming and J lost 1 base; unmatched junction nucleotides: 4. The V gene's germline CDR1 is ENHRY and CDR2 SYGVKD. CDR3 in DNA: TGTGCCATCAGTGGCGGACTAGCGGAGTCCTACAATGAGCAGTTCTTC. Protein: CAISGGLAESYNEQFF.

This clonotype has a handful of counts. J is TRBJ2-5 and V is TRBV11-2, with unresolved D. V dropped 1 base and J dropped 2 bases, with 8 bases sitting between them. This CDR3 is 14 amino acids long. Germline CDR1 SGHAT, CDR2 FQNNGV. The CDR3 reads CASSLVFSQETQYF. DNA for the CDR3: TGTGCCAGCAGCTTAGTTTTTTCACAAGAGACCCAGTACTTC.

Here the CDR3 reads CASSEAMGGKNTQYF. CDR3 DNA sequence: TGTGCCAGCAGCGAGGCTATGGGAGGCAAAAACACGCAGTATTTT. The rearrangement uses TRBV6-1 and TRBJ2-3; D possibly corresponds to TRBD2 (6 bases). The germline CDR1 and CDR2 sequences are MNHNS and SASEGT. The CDR3 is 15 amino acids. V was clipped by 6 bases and J by 9 bases, with 22 bases between them.

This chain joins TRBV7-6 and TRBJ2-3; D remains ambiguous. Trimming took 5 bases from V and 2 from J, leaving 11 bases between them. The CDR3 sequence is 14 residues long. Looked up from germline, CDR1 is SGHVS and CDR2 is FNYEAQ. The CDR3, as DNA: TGTGCCAGCAGCCCCGCCGACCTCACAGATACGCAGTATTTT. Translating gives CASSPADLTDTQYF. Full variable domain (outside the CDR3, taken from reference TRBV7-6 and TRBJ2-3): GAGVSQSPRYKVTKRGQDVALRCDPISGHVSLYWYRQALGQGPEFLTYFNYEAQQDKSGLPNDRFSAERPEGSISTLTIQRTEQRDSAMYRCASSPADLTDTQYFGPGTRLTVL.

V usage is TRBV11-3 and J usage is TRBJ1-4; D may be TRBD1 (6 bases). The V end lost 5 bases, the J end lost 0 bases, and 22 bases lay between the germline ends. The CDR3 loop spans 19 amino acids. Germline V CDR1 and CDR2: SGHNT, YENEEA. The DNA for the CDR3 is TGTGCCAGCAGCCAGAGGACAGCCCGAACGTGGGCAACTAATGAAAAACTGTTTTTT. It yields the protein CASSQRTARTWATNEKLFF.

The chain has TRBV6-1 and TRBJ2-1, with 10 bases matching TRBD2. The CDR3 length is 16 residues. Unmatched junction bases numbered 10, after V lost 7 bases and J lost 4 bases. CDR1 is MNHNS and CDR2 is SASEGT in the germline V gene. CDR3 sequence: CASTPRLLAGYNEQFF. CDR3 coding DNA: TGTGCCAGCACCCCCCGATTACTAGCGGGATACAATGAGCAGTTCTTC.

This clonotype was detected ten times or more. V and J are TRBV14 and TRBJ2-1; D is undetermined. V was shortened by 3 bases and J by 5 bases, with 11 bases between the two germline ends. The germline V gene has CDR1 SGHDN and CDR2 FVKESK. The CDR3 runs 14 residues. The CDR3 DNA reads TGTGCCAGCAGCCAGTCCGGACGGCACAATGAGCAGTTCTTC. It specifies CASSQSGRHNEQFF.

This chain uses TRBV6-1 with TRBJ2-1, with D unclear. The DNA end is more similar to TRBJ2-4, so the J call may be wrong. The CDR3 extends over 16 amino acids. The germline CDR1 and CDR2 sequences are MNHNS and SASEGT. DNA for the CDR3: TGTGCCAGCAGTGACGAAAGACGGCTAGCCAAAAACATTCAGTACTTC. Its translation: CASSDERRLAKNIQYF.